This T cell receptor beta chain was observed in a study of shared clonotypes between healthy human individuals. TCRdb's copy holds only in-frame clones and misses some; the assay was immunoSEQ multiplex PCR. The sample lists 2 million to 2.5 million clones; approximately 90% were seen once. The study drew its donors from healthy HIV-negative adults without recent acute infections or vaccinations. Only Caucasian adults living in Nashville, Tennessee served as donors. With 2 bases removed from V and 4 bases from J, the gap between germline ends came to 8 bases. CDR1 is MNHEY, CDR2 SMNVEV, per germline (reference sequence). The CDR3 consists of 13 residues. Turning to this clone: Other DNA sequences in this sample translate to the same CDR3.

The chain couples TRBV27 to TRBJ1-2; tentatively, D is TRBD1 (5 bases). Sequencing was done on a sample of naive CD4+ T cells from PBMCs. Regarding subset: CD45RA+ positively selected. This clonotype was sampled from a man aged 18-30 years in good health. Some clones in this sample may be carry-over from other donors' samples. DNA of the CDR3: TGTGCCAGCAGTTTAAGGGGTTCCTATGGCTACACCTTC. This translates into CASSLRGSYGYTF.